This T cell receptor (beta chain) was captured in a study of blood T cell repertoires in COVID-19. Study at large: COVID-19 samples, acute and convalescent, were from the United States, Italy and Spain.

V was pared by 7 bases and J by 0 bases, with 10 bases between. The CDR3 length is 14 residues. Germline V CDR1 and CDR2: LNHDA, SQIVND (reference sequence). Original data processing: Using reference gene primer amplification, nucleated cell counts were estimated. Profiling relied on immunoSEQ multiplex PCR, and the TCRdb table lists in-frame clones only, not all of them. The V and J calls and clone size are taken from that table; D and trimming were inferred from the DNA. The sample comprises around 140,000 clones, approximately 80% of which are singletons, and 1.5% to 2.5% rests with the top ten. The specimen sequenced was peripheral blood. The genes are TRBV19 and TRBJ1-3; no definite D call. This TCR came from a woman aged 60-75 years with acute or convalescent COVID-19. Here the CDR3 reads CASNRRSSGNTIYF. In DNA form, the CDR3 reads TGTGCCAGTAATAGGAGGAGCTCTGGAAACACCATATATTTT.